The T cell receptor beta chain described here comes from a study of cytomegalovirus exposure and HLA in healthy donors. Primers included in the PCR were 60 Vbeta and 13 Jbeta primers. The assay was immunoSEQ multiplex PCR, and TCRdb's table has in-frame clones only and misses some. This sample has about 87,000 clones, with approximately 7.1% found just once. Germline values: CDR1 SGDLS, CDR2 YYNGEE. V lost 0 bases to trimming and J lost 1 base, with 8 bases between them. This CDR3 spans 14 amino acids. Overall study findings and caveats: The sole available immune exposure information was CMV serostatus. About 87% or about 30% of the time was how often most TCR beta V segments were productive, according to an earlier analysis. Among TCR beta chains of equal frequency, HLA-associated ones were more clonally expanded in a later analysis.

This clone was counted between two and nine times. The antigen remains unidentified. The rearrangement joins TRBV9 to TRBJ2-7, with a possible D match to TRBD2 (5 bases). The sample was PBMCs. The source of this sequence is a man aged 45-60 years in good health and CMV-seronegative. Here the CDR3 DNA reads TGTGCCAGCAGCGTAGGTAGCGTATCCTACGAGCAGTACTTC. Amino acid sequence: CASSVGSVSYEQYF.